This is a list of T cell receptor beta chains from one sample in a study of cytomegalovirus exposure and HLA in healthy donors. Sequencing was performed with immunoSEQ multiplex PCR; in TCRdb, only in-frame clones are kept and a portion is missing. The sample has about 170,000 clones, approximately 70% seen once. Sequencing used PBMCs. These receptors were taken from a human donor in good health. Both conserved end residues are part of each CDR3. D genes are given only for firm matches. Clone size is stated in some rows and not others, as once, few, many or a class when expanded.

J gene: TRBJ2-7
D gene: .
clone size: .
V gene: TRBV5-4
CDR3 protein: CASSSIKDSLYEQYF
CDR3 DNA: TGTGCCAGCAGCTCGATAAAGGACAGCCTCTACGAGCAGTACTTC

J gene: TRBJ1-6
D gene: .
clone size: .
V gene: TRBV18
CDR3 protein: CASSPTTGTANSPLHF
CDR3 DNA: TGTGCCAGCTCACCTACCACCGGGACTGCCAATTCACCCCTCCACTTT

J gene: TRBJ1-2
D gene: .
clone size: .
V gene: TRBV7-9
CDR3 protein: CASSAREIYGYTF
CDR3 DNA: TGTGCCAGCAGCGCCAGGGAAATCTATGGCTACACCTTC

J gene: TRBJ2-1
D gene: .
clone size: .
V gene: TRBV6-4
CDR3 protein: CASSDRGPTPKSSYNEQFF
CDR3 DNA: TGTGCCAGCAGTGACCGCGGGCCTACACCCAAGAGCTCCTACAATGAGCAGTTCTTC

J gene: TRBJ2-6
D gene: .
clone size: .
V gene: TRBV19
CDR3 protein: CASRSTGTPSGANVLTF
CDR3 DNA: TGTGCCAGTAGGTCGACCGGGACACCGTCTGGGGCCAACGTCCTGACTTTC

J gene: TRBJ1-2
D gene: .
clone size: .
V gene: TRBV5-6
CDR3 protein: CASTTRGWYGYTF
CDR3 DNA: TGTGCCAGCACGACCAGGGGATGGTATGGCTACACCTTC

J gene: TRBJ1-2
D gene: .
clone size: .
V gene: TRBV6-1
CDR3 protein: CASSPQGTQGYTF
CDR3 DNA: TGTGCCAGCTCTCCCCAGGGTACCCAGGGCTACACCTTC

J gene: TRBJ2-2
D gene: TRBD2
clone size: few
V gene: TRBV6-1
CDR3 protein: CASSETQRGPGELFF
CDR3 DNA: TGTGCCAGCAGTGAAACACAGCGGGGGCCCGGGGAGCTGTTTTTT

J gene: TRBJ1-3
D gene: TRBD1
clone size: .
V gene: TRBV5-1
CDR3 protein: CASSLAGTGGSGNTIYF
CDR3 DNA: TGCGCCAGCAGCTTGGCCGGAACAGGGGGATCTGGAAACACCATATATTTT

J gene: TRBJ1-5
D gene: .
clone size: .
V gene: TRBV9
CDR3 protein: CASSVSGGANQPQHF
CDR3 DNA: TGTGCCAGCAGCGTCTCGGGGGGTGCCAATCAGCCCCAGCATTTT

J gene: TRBJ2-1
D gene: .
clone size: .
V gene: TRBV7-2
CDR3 protein: CASSGEVGDNEQFF
CDR3 DNA: TGTGCCAGCAGCGGAGAGGTCGGCGACAATGAGCAGTTCTTC

J gene: TRBJ2-7
D gene: TRBD1
clone size: once
V gene: TRBV30
CDR3 protein: CAWSRDRFAYEQYF
CDR3 DNA: TGTGCCTGGAGCCGGGACAGGTTTGCCTACGAGCAGTACTTC

J gene: TRBJ1-3
D gene: TRBD1
clone size: few
V gene: TRBV5-3
CDR3 protein: CARSSTATGGSGNTIYF
CDR3 DNA: TGTGCCAGAAGCTCAACCGCGACAGGGGGCTCGGGAAACACCATATATTTT

J gene: TRBJ2-5
D gene: TRBD2
clone size: .
V gene: TRBV6-5
CDR3 protein: CASSWRQRGRETQYF
CDR3 DNA: TGTGCCAGCAGTTGGCGCCAGCGGGGTAGGGAGACCCAGTACTTC

J gene: TRBJ2-7
D gene: .
clone size: .
V gene: TRBV12-5
CDR3 protein: CASGLAPETGSSYEQYF
CDR3 DNA: TGTGCTAGTGGTTTGGCCCCGGAAACAGGGAGCTCCTACGAGCAGTACTTC

J gene: TRBJ1-1
D gene: .
clone size: .
V gene: TRBV28
CDR3 protein: CASNWRGGTEAFF
CDR3 DNA: TGTGCCAGCAATTGGAGGGGCGGGACTGAAGCTTTCTTT

J gene: TRBJ2-2
D gene: .
clone size: .
V gene: TRBV4-1
CDR3 protein: CASSHLLIGWNTGELFF
CDR3 DNA: TGCGCCAGCAGCCACCTTTTAATCGGGTGGAACACCGGGGAGCTGTTTTTT

J gene: TRBJ2-7
D gene: .
clone size: .
V gene: TRBV5-1
CDR3 protein: CASSLMGQAYEQYF
CDR3 DNA: TGCGCCAGCAGCTTGATGGGGCAGGCGTACGAGCAGTACTTC

J gene: TRBJ2-1
D gene: .
clone size: .
V gene: TRBV5-1
CDR3 protein: CASSRGTDEQFF
CDR3 DNA: TGCGCCAGCAGCCGGGGGACAGATGAGCAGTTCTTC

J gene: TRBJ2-1
D gene: .
clone size: .
V gene: TRBV30
CDR3 protein: CAWSAVGRPYNEQFF
CDR3 DNA: TGTGCCTGGAGTGCCGTCGGGAGACCCTACAATGAGCAGTTCTTC

J gene: TRBJ2-1
D gene: TRBD1
clone size: .
V gene: TRBV5-1
CDR3 protein: CASSLGQGGYNEQFF
CDR3 DNA: TGCGCCAGCAGCTTGGGACAGGGCGGCTACAATGAGCAGTTCTTC

J gene: TRBJ2-3
D gene: TRBD2
clone size: .
V gene: TRBV11-1
CDR3 protein: CASSPGLAGFTDTQYF
CDR3 DNA: TGTGCCAGCAGCCCCGGACTAGCGGGGTTCACAGATACGCAGTATTTT

J gene: TRBJ2-2
D gene: TRBD2
clone size: .
V gene: TRBV5-1
CDR3 protein: CASFPAAGGNSNTGELFF
CDR3 DNA: TGCGCCAGCTTCCCGGCGGCGGGGGGGAACTCGAACACCGGGGAGCTGTTTTTT

J gene: TRBJ2-3
D gene: .
clone size: .
V gene: TRBV14
CDR3 protein: CASSYPLDTQYF
CDR3 DNA: TGTGCCAGCAGCTATCCTTTAGATACGCAGTATTTT